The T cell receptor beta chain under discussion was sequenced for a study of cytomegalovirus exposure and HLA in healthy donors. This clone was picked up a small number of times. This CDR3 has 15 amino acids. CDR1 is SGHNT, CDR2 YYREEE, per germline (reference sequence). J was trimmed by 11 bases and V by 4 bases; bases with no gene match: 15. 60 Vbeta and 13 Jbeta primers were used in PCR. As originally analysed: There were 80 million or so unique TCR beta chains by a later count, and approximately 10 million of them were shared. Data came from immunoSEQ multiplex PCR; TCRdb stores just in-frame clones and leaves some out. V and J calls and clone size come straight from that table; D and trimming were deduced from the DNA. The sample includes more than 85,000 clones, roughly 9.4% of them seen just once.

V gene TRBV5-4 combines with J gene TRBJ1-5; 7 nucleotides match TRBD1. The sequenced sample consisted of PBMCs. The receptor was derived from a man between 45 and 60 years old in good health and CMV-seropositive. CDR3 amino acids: CASSLGTDPGVTQHF. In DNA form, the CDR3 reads TGTGCCAGCAGCCTCGGGACAGACCCGGGGGTGACCCAGCATTTT.